This note documents a single T cell receptor (beta chain) sequence. Many counts were recorded for this clonotype. Its recognized antigen is unknown. Per-base qualities were not stored, and no clone one base away is much larger. Sequencing was carried out with an Illumina NovaSeq 6000. TCR cDNA was synthesized by 5'RACE template switching, which introduced a universal primer site and unique molecular identifiers. Priming for cDNA synthesis came from both the TCR alpha and TCR beta constant segments. Two PCR steps were used to amplify libraries, with sample barcodes and sequencing adapters being added in the second step. Sequencing of libraries was done on Illumina HiSeq 2500 (2x100 bp) or NovaSeq (2x150 bp). Per the original workflow: MIGEC was used to demultiplex reads and collapse the reads into UMI consensus sequences, and MiXCR was used for V(D)J alignment. Vaccine-responding clonotypes were defined with edgeR using replicate PBMC samples, requiring FDR below 0.01 and a log2 fold change above 5 up to day 15. Each bulk clonotype was labeled CD4 or CD8 based on which sequenced repertoire, CD4 or CD8, contained the clonotype at higher abundance. TCRdb handled the public reads itself, with Q25 trimming in fastp and clone calling in MiXCR, and kept productive beta chains. Entries are consolidated by CDR3 protein sequence, retaining the most common genes and DNA. TCRdb's processing, not the authors' own work, is the source of the V and J calls. The table for this sample lists about 310,000 distinct CDR3 sequences; 3.6% of them were counted only once. The top ten clones comprise about a quarter of the sample.

This entry belongs to a study of T cells after yellow fever vaccination (dated by TCRdb to about 2019). Notes on the research overall: The SMART-Seq v4 Ultra Low Input RNA kit was used to prepare libraries from fractions with low cell numbers. To track T-cell clones before and after primary and booster YFV17D yellow fever vaccination, bulk TCR alpha and beta repertoires were sequenced longitudinally. Two healthy male donors, one aged 18 to 30 and one aged 30 to 40 years, made up the cohort. Blood was collected at multiple timepoints before and after primary and secondary immunization, and bulk PBMC replicates and cell subsets were isolated.

The treatment or condition label corresponds to: live attenuated yellow fever vaccine strain. At each blood-draw timepoint, two biological replicates of bulk PBMCs were collected. A standard Ficoll-Paque protocol was used to isolate PBMCs from peripheral blood. TriZol was used to extract RNA from bulk PBMCs, CD4 and CD8 fractions, and dextramer-positive and dextramer-negative fractions. On the study overall, not on this receptor specifically: A small share of clonotypes was detected in both CD4 and CD8 compartments, with the overlap likely arising from convergent recombination. Most clones expanded after primary vaccination were re-detected after the booster (96% of CD4 and roughly 85% of CD8), suggesting broad memory maintenance. Compared with the primary T-cell response, the secondary T-cell response was weaker but faster, peaking on day 5 rather than day 15. FACS-sorted repertoires could contain abundant contaminating clonotypes from the bulk population, so computational filtering was required. Only two donors were included in the study, so the extent to which the findings can be generalized is limited.

Inclusive of the bounding cysteine and phenylalanine, the CDR3 is 14 residues long. CDR3 DNA only is kept here, 42 bases in frame from base 1. Clipping removes 8 bases from V and 4 bases from J, with 4 as the unmatched junction base count. CDR1 and CDR2, per the germline V gene (reference sequence), are MNHEY and SMNVEV. The chain is assembled from TRBV27 and TRBJ2-1, with TRBD2 matching 11 junction bases. This TCR derives from a man between 18 and 29 years old who received the YFV17D yellow fever vaccine. This material consisted of PBMCs, taken on the day of the yellow fever booster vaccination. The sequenced DNA: TGTGCCAGCTCGGGACTAGCGGAATACAATGAGCAGTTCTTC. Its coded protein is CASSGLAEYNEQFF.